The following is a T cell receptor beta chain sequence with its context. The antigen remains undetermined. Per germline, CDR1 LNHDA and CDR2 SQIVND (reference sequence). With V trimmed by 9 bases and J by 7 bases, 8 bases remained unmatched. The CDR3 loop spans 13 amino acids. The sample belongs to a study of cytomegalovirus exposure and HLA in healthy donors. Background on the study: About 85 million unique TCRs from HLA-typed donors were held in an early release of data. General study points: Several V segments, TRBV6-2 and TRBV6-3 among them, could not be told apart and were dropped.

The PCR contained 60 Vbeta and 13 Jbeta primers. Libraries were prepared by immunoSEQ multiplex PCR; TCRdb keeps only in-frame clonotypes and omits some of them. The table includes 150,000 to 200,000 clones, roughly 79% detected once. This receptor was identified in a man between 18 and 35 years old in good health and CMV-seropositive. This chain connects TRBV19 to TRBJ2-3; 9 bases are shared with TRBD1. Sequenced: PBMCs. In DNA, the CDR3 is TGTGCCAGCGCCGGACAGGGGATGAATACGCAGTATTTT. Translation gives CASAGQGMNTQYF.